These 24 T cell receptor beta chains originate from one sample sequenced in a study of cytomegalovirus exposure and HLA in healthy donors. A multiplex PCR was run with 60 Vbeta primers and 13 Jbeta primers. Method: immunoSEQ multiplex PCR; TCRdb's copy keeps in-frame clones and lacks some. The sample carries more than 95,000 clones, roughly a tenth recorded once. The material sequenced was PBMCs. These receptors were obtained from a man in his forties in good health and CMV-seropositive.

The chain couples TRBV5-1 to TRBJ1-1, with TRBD1 matching 11 bases. The V and J ends lost 0 bases and 3 bases, in that order; junction bases with no gene match: 7. The CDR3 is 17 amino acids. Germline CDR1 and CDR2: SGHRS and YFSETQ. CDR3 nucleotide sequence: TGCGCCAGCAGCTTGGCCGGACAGGGGGCTATGGACACTGAAGCTTTCTTT. Amino acid sequence: CASSLAGQGAMDTEAFF.

This clone was seen more than once but under ten times. The rearrangement joins TRBV10-3 to TRBJ2-3; TRBD2 might be the D (7 bases). This CDR3 is 17 amino acids long. The germline V and J ends were trimmed by 0 bases and 0 bases, with 13 bases remaining between them. CDR1 and CDR2 from the germline V gene are ENHRY and SYGVKD. Here the CDR3 DNA reads TGTGCCATCAGTGAGTCGGGGGGGCTCTCTAGCACAGATACGCAGTATTTT. It is translated as CAISESGGLSSTDTQYF.

The chain is built from TRBV28 and TRBJ1-5; 8 bases line up with TRBD1. The V gene's germline CDR1 is MDHEN and CDR2 SYDVKM. This CDR3 is 17 amino acids long. V was clipped by 11 bases and J by 1 base; unmatched bases: 16. The CDR3 DNA reads TGTGCCGTGGTTGGGACCCTGGGACAGGAAAGCAATCAGCCCCAGCATTTT. It is translated as CAVVGTLGQESNQPQHF.

This chain connects TRBV28 to TRBJ2-1; 8 bases agree with TRBD2. V lost 6 bases and J lost 15; bases outside the gene matches: 13. Germline V gene data show CDR1 as MDHEN and CDR2 as SYDVKM. The CDR3 extends over 13 amino acids. The CDR3 nucleotides are TGTGCCAGCAGCGACATTACTAGCGGCAGGGGGTTCTTC. It encodes CASSDITSGRGFF.

The J gene is TRBJ1-2, the V gene TRBV30, with D possibly being TRBD1 (6 bases). Trimming took 1 base from V and 0 from J, leaving 9 bases between them. Germline CDR1 GTSNPN, CDR2 SVGIG (reference sequence). The CDR3 is 14 residues long. CDR3 nucleotides: TGTGCCTGGAGTGCGGGACACGCTAACTATGGCTACACCTTC. It is translated as CAWSAGHANYGYTF.

The sample holds a few counts of this clone. The rearrangement links TRBV28 to TRBJ1-5; tentative D call: TRBD1 (5 bases). V was clipped by 7 bases and J by 3 bases, with 22 bases between them. CDR1 is MDHEN and CDR2 is SYDVKM in the germline V gene. The CDR3 is 17 residues long. CDR3 protein: CASTRGGGTRVNQPQHF. The CDR3 region has the DNA TGTGCCAGCACAAGGGGCGGGGGGACGAGGGTCAATCAGCCCCAGCATTTT.

V and J are TRBV21-1 and TRBJ1-5; the DNA was not compared with TRBD1, the D call given in the table. TRBV21-1 is an annotated pseudogene. The CDR3 contains 16 residues. The CDR3 region is CASVTGGNVRNQPQHF. The CDR3 nucleotides read TGTGCCAGCGTTACAGGGGGCAATGTCCGCAATCAGCCCCAGCATTTT.

This rearrangement joins TRBV15 to TRBJ2-1; 9 bases align to TRBD1. This CDR3 has 13 residues. Germline V gene data show CDR1 as LNHNV and CDR2 as YYDKDF (reference sequence). With V trimmed by 7 bases and J by 4 bases, 2 bases remained unmatched. CDR3 in DNA: TGTGCCACCATCGGGACAGGGTACAATGAGCAGTTCTTC. This translates into CATIGTGYNEQFF.

The chain uses TRBV19 and TRBJ1-2, with 7 bases fitting TRBD1. The CDR3 is 14 amino acids. Trimming cost V 6 bases and J 7 bases; bases outside gene matches: 11. Germline V lookup: CDR1 LNHDA, CDR2 SQIVND (reference sequence). The CDR3 nucleotides read TGTGCCAGTAGGGAAACAGACAGGGCTGCTGGCTACACCTTC. Its protein is CASRETDRAAGYTF.

This clone was seen a handful of times. The V call is TRBV7-3, the J call TRBJ1-1; D is uncertain. Germline V lookup: CDR1 SGHTA, CDR2 FQGTGA. V was shortened by 2 bases and J by 1 base, with 8 bases between the two germline ends. This CDR3 contains 14 residues. CDR3 amino acids: CASSLGQANTEAFF. In nucleotides, the CDR3 is TGTGCCAGCAGCTTAGGGCAGGCGAACACTGAAGCTTTCTTT.

Remarks on this clone: The junction departs from the called germline gene at one end, perhaps through a read error. The same CDR3 also results from other DNA sequences found in this sample. The chain carries TRBV6-1 and TRBJ1-1, with a weak D call TRBD1 (5 bases). Germline values: CDR1 MNHNS, CDR2 SASEGT. The CDR3 runs 13 residues. CDR3 DNA sequence: TGCGCCACCTTCTTCGGGGGGTTCACTGAAGCTTTCTTT. Residues: CATFFGGFTEAFF.

This clone was seen more than once but under ten times. V gene TRBV27 combines with J gene TRBJ2-3; D is possibly TRBD1 (5 bases). Germline V gene lookup returns CDR1 MNHEY and CDR2 SMNVEV (reference sequence). The CDR3 has 14 amino acids. Trimming shortened V by 6 bases and J by 6 bases, and 16 bases separated the two germline ends. Here the CDR3 reads CASRTPTAYDTQYF. CDR3 DNA sequence: TGTGCCAGCAGGACTCCGACAGCCTACGATACGCAGTATTTT.

The chain employs TRBV4-3 and TRBJ1-2; D is possibly TRBD1 (5 bases). The V gene's germline CDR1 is LGHNA and CDR2 YSLEER. V gave up 4 bases and J gave up 4 bases, with 13 bases separating them. The CDR3 has 14 residues. This CDR3 is CASSPMTQVYGYTF. The CDR3, as DNA: TGCGCCAGCAGCCCGATGACACAGGTCTATGGCTACACCTTC.

This clone turned up a few times. The chain recombines TRBV7-9 with TRBJ2-7; 7 nucleotides agree with TRBD1. The CDR3 sequence is 13 residues long. Unmatched junction bases numbered 9, after V lost 7 bases and J lost 6 bases. CDR1 and CDR2 (germline): SEHNR, FQNEAQ (reference sequence). The CDR3 nucleotides read TGTGCCAGCACGCCGGGGACAGCTAGCGAGCAGTACTTC. It specifies CASTPGTASEQYF.

The table lists this clone with a few counts. The V gene is TRBV13, the J gene TRBJ1-2; 10 nucleotides agree with TRBD1. V lost 5 bases to trimming and J lost 6 bases; unmatched junction nucleotides: 6. The CDR3 runs 14 residues. CDR1 and CDR2 from the germline V gene are PRHDT and FYEKMQ (reference sequence). The CDR3 loop is CASSRGQGEDGYTF. CDR3 in DNA: TGTGCCAGCAGCAGAGGACAGGGGGAAGATGGCTACACCTTC.

This clone was seen only a few times. Additional DNA sequences in this sample encode the identical CDR3. The chain employs TRBV10-3 and TRBJ1-5, with a tentative D call TRBD1 (5 bases). Germline V lookup: CDR1 ENHRY, CDR2 SYGVKD. Trimming removed 10 bases at V and 3 bases at J, with 16 bases between. CDR3 size: 14 residues. As DNA, the CDR3 is TGTGCCACTAGTCCGCGGGGCGCCAATCAGCCCCAGCATTTT. Translated: CATSPRGANQPQHF.

The V call is TRBV11-1, the J call TRBJ2-1; the match to TRBD2 covers 14 bases. The CDR3 totals 15 residues. Germline CDR1 is SGHAT and CDR2 is FQDESV (reference sequence). The ends lost 5 bases at V and 9 bases at J; junction bases unmatched: 6. CDR3 coding DNA: TGTGCCAGCAGCGCTGGGACTAGCGGGAGTACTGAGCAGTTCTTC. Encoded protein: CASSAGTSGSTEQFF. Full variable domain (rest looked up from reference TRBV11-1 and TRBJ2-1): EAEVAQSPRYKITEKSQAVAFWCDPISGHATLYWYRQILGQGPELLVQFQDESVVDDSQLPKDRFSAERLKGVDSTLKIQPAELGDSAMYLCASSAGTSGSTEQFFGPGTRLTVL.

This clone was detected a few times. The chain couples TRBV2 to TRBJ2-7; perhaps TRBD2 as D (5 bases). The CDR3 consists of 13 residues. Trimming left V 4 bases short and J 4 bases short, with 11 bases between. Germline V CDR1 and CDR2: SNHLY, FYNNEI. The CDR3 DNA reads TGTGCCAGCAGTGGAGGGCCACCGTACGAGCAGTACTTC. Translating it yields CASSGGPPYEQYF.

The gene calls are TRBV5-6 and TRBJ1-4; D is ambiguous. The germline gives CDR1 SGHDT, CDR2 YYEEEE. The CDR3 extends over 15 amino acids. Between the trimmed V and J ends, which lost 0 bases and 4 bases, there was a span of 10 bases. The CDR3, as DNA: TGTGCCAGCAGCTTGGCAGTCACGCATAATGAAAAACTGTTTTTT. Protein: CASSLAVTHNEKLFF.

For the CDR3, the DNA is TGTGCCAGCAGTTACACCTGGAGGGCCCAGCCCCAGCATTTT. It codes for CASSYTWRAQPQHF. This sequence joins TRBV6-5 and TRBJ1-5, with D hard to call. The V end lost 2 bases, the J end lost 7 bases, and 12 bases lay between the germline ends. The CDR3 length is 14 residues. In germline, CDR1 is MNHEY, CDR2 SVGAGI.

The V gene is TRBV7-8, the J gene TRBJ2-7, with 9 bases fitting TRBD2. The CDR3 covers 17 residues. Germline CDR1 reads SGHVS; CDR2 reads FQNEAQ. Germline trimming cut 1 base from V and 4 bases from J; bases unmatched to any gene: 11. The DNA for the CDR3 is TGTGCCAGCAGCTTAGGAGTGTGGAGTAGCGGGAGTTACGAGCAGTACTTC. Translating gives CASSLGVWSSGSYEQYF.

This clone was seen more than once but under ten times. V gene TRBV28 combines with J gene TRBJ1-5, with 8 positions matching TRBD1. The CDR3 loop spans 19 amino acids. The J segment lost 5 bases and the V segment lost 3 bases, leaving 18 bases of the junction unmatched. In germline, CDR1 is MDHEN, CDR2 SYDVKM. For the CDR3, the DNA is TGTGCCAGCAGTTTCCGGGGCCCCGATACAATCAGGGGGCATCAGCCCCAGCATTTT. Translated: CASSFRGPDTIRGHQPQHF.

In this sample, this clone turned up a few times. The gene calls are TRBV7-2 and TRBJ2-1, with TRBD2 matching 7 bases. Per germline, CDR1 SGHTA and CDR2 FQGNSA. CDR3 length: 16 residues. V was clipped by 1 base and J by 8 bases; unmatched bases: 11. The CDR3 sequence is CASSLVAGEGRDEQFF. CDR3 coding DNA: TGTGCCAGCAGCTTAGTGGCGGGAGAGGGCCGGGATGAGCAGTTCTTC.

This clone was observed a few times. J is TRBJ1-4 and V is TRBV9, with 12 bases identical to TRBD1. V dropped 1 base and J dropped 7; count of bases not matched to a gene: 8. The CDR3 totals 17 residues. The germline CDR1 and CDR2 sequences are SGDLS and YYNGEE. The CDR3 region is CASSVPGQGATTEKLFF. The CDR3 DNA reads as TGTGCCAGCAGCGTACCGGGACAGGGGGCGACAACTGAAAAACTGTTTTTT.